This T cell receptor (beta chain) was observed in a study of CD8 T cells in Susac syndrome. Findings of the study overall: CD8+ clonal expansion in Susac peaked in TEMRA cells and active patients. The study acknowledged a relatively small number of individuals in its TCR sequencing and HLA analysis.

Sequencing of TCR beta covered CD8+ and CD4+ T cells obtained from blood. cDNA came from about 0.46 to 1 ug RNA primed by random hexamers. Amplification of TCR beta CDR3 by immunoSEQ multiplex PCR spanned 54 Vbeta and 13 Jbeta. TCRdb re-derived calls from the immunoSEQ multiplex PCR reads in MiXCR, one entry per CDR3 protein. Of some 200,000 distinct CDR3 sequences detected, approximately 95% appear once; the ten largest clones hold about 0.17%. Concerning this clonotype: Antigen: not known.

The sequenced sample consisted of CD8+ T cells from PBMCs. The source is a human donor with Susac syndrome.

The CDR3 is CASSVDRLNTEAFF. For the CDR3, the DNA is TGTGCCAGCAGCGTAGACAGGTTGAACACTGAAGCTTTCTTT. The J gene is TRBJ1-1, the V gene TRBV9, with D maybe TRBD1 (5 bases). V was pared by 0 bases and J by 0 bases, with 6 bases between. CDR3 length equals 14 residues. Germline CDR1 is SGDLS and CDR2 is YYNGEE.